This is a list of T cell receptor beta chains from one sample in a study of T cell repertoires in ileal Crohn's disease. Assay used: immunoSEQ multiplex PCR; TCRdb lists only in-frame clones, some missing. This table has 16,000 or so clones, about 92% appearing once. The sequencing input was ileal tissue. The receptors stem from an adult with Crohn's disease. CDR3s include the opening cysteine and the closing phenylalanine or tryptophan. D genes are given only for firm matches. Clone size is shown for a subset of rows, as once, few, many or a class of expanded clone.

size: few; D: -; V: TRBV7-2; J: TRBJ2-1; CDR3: CASSLDRSNEQFF; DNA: TGTGCCAGCAGCTTAGATCGTTCCAATGAGCAGTTCTTC
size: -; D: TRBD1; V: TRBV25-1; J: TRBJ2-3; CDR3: CASSNLTGGAADTQYF; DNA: TGTGCCAGCAGCAACCTCACAGGGGGCGCCGCAGATACGCAGTATTTT
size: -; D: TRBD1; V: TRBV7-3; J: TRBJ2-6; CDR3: CASSLKGQGSTGANVLTF; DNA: TGTGCCAGCAGCTTAAAGGGACAGGGTTCCACTGGGGCCAACGTCCTGACTTTC
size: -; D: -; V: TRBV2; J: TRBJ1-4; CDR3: CASSFGEANEKLFF; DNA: TGTGCCAGCAGTTTCGGGGAGGCTAATGAAAAACTGTTTTTT
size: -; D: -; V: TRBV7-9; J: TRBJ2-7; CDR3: CASSRFYEQYF; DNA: TGTGCCAGCAGCCGGTTCTACGAGCAGTACTTC
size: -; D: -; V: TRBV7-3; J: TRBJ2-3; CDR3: CASSLTRGPGTDTQYF; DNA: TGTGCCAGCAGCTTAACGCGAGGTCCGGGCACAGATACGCAGTATTTT
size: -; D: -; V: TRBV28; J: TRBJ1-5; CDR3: CASSGDRQPQHF; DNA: TGTGCCAGCAGCGGAGACCGGCAGCCCCAGCATTTT
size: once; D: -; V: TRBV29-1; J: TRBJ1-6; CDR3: CSVRRDIQSPLHF; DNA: TGCAGCGTTCGCCGGGACATTCAATCACCCCTCCACTTT
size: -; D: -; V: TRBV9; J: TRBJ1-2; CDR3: CASSPGDYGYTF; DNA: TGTGCCAGCAGCCCCGGAGACTATGGCTACACCTTC
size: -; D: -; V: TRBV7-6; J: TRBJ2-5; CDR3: CASSLEGPRSKETQYF; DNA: TGTGCCAGCAGCTTAGAGGGACCGAGGTCGAAAGAGACCCAGTACTTC
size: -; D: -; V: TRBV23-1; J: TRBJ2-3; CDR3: CASSHSHRRDTQYF; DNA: TGCGCCAGCAGTCATAGTCACAGACGTGATACGCAGTATTTT